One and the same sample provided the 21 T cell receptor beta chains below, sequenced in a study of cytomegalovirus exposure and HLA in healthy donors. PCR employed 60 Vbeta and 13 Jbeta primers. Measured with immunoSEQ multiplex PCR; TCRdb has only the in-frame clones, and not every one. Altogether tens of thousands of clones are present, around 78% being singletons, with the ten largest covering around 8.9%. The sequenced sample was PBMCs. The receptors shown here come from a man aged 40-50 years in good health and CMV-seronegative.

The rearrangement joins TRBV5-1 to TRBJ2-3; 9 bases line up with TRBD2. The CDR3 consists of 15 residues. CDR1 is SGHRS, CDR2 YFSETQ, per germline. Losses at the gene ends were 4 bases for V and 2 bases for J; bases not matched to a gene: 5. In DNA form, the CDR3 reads TGCGCCAGCAGCCCCGGCGGGGGGGTCACAGATACGCAGTATTTT. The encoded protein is CASSPGGGVTDTQYF.

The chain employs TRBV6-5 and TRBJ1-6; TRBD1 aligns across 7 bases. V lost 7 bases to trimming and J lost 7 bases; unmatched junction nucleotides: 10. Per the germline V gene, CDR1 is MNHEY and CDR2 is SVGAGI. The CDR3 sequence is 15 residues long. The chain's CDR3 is CASTLETGSNSPLHF. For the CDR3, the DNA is TGTGCCAGCACTCTAGAGACAGGGTCCAATTCACCCCTCCACTTT.

CDR3 loop: CASSSLSGGLNEQFF. CDR3 in DNA: TGTGCCAGCAGCTCGTTATCGGGGGGTCTTAATGAGCAGTTCTTC. The V gene is TRBV7-9, the J gene TRBJ2-1; TRBD2 agrees at 7 bases. The CDR3 has 15 residues. Germline assignment: CDR1 SEHNR and CDR2 FQNEAQ (reference sequence). V was pared by 4 bases and J by 7 bases, with 10 bases of the junction left unmatched. Drawing the rest from reference TRBV7-9 and TRBJ2-1, the complete variable domain is DTGVSQNPRHKITKRGQNVTFRCDPISEHNRLYWYRQTLGQGPEFLTYFQNEAQLEKSRLLSDRFSAERPKGSFSTLEIQRTEQGDSAMYLCASSSLSGGLNEQFFGPGTRLTVL.

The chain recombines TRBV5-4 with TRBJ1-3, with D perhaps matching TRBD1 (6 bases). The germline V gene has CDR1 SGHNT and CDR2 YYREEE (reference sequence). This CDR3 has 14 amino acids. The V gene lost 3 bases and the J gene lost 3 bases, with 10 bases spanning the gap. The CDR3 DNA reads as TGTGCCAGCAGCTCAACAGGGTTTGGAAACACCATATATTTT. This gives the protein CASSSTGFGNTIYF.

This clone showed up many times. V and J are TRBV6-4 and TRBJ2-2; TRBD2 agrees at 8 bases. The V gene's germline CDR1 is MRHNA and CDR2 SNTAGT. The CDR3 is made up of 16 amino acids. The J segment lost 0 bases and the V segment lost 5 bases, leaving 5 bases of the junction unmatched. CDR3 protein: CASSSLAGTNTGELFF. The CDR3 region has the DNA TGTGCCAGCAGTTCATTAGCGGGGACGAACACCGGGGAGCTGTTTTTT.

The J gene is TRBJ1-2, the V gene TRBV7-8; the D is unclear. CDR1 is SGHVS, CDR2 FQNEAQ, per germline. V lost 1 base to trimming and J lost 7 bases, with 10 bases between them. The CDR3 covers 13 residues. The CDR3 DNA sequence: TGTGCCAGCAGCTTAGGGTCCAGTGGTGGCTACACCTTC. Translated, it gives CASSLGSSGGYTF.

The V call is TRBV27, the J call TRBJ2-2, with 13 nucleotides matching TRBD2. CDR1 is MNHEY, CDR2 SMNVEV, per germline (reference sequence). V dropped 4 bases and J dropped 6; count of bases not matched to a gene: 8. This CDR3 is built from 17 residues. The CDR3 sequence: CASSSWTSGSRAGELFF. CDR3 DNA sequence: TGTGCCAGCAGTTCATGGACTAGCGGGAGTCGGGCCGGGGAGCTGTTTTTT.

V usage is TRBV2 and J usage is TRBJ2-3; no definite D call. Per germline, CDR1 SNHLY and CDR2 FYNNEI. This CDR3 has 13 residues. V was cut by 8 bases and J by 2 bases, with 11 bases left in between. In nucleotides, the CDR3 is TGTGCCAGCGGGTCGTGGGCCACAGATACGCAGTATTTT. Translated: CASGSWATDTQYF.

The CDR3 DNA sequence: TGTGCCAGCGGCGACAGGGGGAACTATGGCTACACCTTC. Its protein is CASGDRGNYGYTF. The V gene is TRBV2, the J gene TRBJ1-2; TRBD1 matches 9 bases. This CDR3 spans 13 amino acids. Germline CDR1 SNHLY, CDR2 FYNNEI. Trimming removed 8 bases from V and 2 bases from J; junction bases left unmatched: 3.

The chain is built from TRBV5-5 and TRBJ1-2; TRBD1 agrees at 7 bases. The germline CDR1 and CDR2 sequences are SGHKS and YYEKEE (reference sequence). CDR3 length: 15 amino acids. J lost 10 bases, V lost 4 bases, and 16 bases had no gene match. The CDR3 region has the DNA TGTGCCAGCAGCCGCGAGGGACAGAGCAGAAGGTACTACACCTTC. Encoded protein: CASSREGQSRRYYTF.

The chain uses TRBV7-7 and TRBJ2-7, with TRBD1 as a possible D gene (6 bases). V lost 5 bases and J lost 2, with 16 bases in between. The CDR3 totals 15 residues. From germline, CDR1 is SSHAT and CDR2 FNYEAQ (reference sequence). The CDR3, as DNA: TGTGCCAGCAGCCCCTCCCACGGACAGCCCTACGAGCAGTACTTC. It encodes CASSPSHGQPYEQYF.

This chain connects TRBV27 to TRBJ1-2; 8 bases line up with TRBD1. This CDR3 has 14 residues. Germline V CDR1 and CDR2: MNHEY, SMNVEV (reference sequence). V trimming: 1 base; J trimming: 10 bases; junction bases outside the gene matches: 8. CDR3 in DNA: TGTGCCAGCAGTTTATTCGCAGGGGGCGGCCACTACACCTTC. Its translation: CASSLFAGGGHYTF.

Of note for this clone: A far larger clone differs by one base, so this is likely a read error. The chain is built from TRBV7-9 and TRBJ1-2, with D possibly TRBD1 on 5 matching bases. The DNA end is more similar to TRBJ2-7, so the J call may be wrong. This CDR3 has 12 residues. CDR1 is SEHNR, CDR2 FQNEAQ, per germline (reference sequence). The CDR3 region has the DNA TGTGCCAGCAGCTTAACAGGCTACGAGCAGTACTTC. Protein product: CASSLTGYEQYF.

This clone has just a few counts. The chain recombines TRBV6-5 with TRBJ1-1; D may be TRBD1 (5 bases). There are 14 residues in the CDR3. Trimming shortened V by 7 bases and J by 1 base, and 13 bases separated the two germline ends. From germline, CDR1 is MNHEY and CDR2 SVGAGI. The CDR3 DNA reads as TGTGCCAGCACCCTCTTCGGGGGGAACACTGAAGCTTTCTTT. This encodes CASTLFGGNTEAFF.

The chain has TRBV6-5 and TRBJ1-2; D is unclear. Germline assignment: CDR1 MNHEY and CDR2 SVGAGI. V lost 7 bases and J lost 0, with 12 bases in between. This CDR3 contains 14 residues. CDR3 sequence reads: CASTQRQTNYGYTF. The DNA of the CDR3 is TGTGCCAGCACCCAGAGACAAACTAACTATGGCTACACCTTC.

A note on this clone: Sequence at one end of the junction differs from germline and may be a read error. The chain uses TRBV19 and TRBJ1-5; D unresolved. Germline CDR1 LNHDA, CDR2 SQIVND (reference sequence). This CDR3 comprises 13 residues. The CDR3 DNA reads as TGTGCCAGTAGTCTGTATAGCATTCAGCCCCAGCATTTT. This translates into CASSLYSIQPQHF.

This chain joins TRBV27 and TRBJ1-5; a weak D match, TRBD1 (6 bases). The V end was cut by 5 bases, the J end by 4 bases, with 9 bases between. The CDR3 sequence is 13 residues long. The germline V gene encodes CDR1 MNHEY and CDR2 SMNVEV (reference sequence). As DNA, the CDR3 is TGTGCCAGCAGTATTCAGGGGAATCAGCCCCAGCATTTT. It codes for CASSIQGNQPQHF.

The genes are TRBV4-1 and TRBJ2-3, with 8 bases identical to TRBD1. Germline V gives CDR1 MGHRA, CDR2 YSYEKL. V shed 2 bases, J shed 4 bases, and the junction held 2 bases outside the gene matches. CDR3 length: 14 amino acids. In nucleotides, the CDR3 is TGCGCCAGCAGCCAAAGGACAGGGTCAGATACGCAGTATTTT. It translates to CASSQRTGSDTQYF.

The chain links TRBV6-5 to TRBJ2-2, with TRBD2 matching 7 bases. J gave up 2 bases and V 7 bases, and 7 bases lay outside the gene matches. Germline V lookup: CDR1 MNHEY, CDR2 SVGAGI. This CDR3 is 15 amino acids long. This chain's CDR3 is CASTPGTKNTGELFF. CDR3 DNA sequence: TGTGCCAGCACCCCCGGGACTAAAAACACCGGGGAGCTGTTTTTT.

In DNA, the CDR3 is TGTGCCAGCAGCAAAAATAGGGGCCTAGCGGCCCGCACAGATACGCAGTATTTT. This translates into CASSKNRGLAARTDTQYF. The gene calls are TRBV21-1 and TRBJ2-3; the table gives TRBD2 as D, unverified against the DNA. TRBV21-1 is flagged as a pseudogene. There are 18 residues in the CDR3.

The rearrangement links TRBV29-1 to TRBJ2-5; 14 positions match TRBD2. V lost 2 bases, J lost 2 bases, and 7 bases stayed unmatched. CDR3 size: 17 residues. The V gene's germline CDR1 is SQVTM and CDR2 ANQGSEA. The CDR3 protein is CSVERGLAGGLQETQYF. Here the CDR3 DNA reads TGCAGCGTTGAAAGAGGACTAGCGGGAGGATTGCAAGAGACCCAGTACTTC.